This T cell receptor (beta chain) was retrieved from a study of T cell responses to AZD1222 COVID-19 vaccine. Some second doses came at about 4 weeks and others at about 12 weeks; these were pooled. The repertoire was sequenced with immunoSEQ multiplex PCR; TCRdb's copy has only in-frame clones and lacks some. The data contain more than 75,000 clones, around 90% of them seen just once; the ten biggest clones take up around 8%. Study-level points and caveats: Baseline seropositives among AZD1222 recipients totaled only 5 to 7. The repertoires were collected only after the peak T cell response.

Of note for this clone: The antigen is undetermined.

Looked up from germline, CDR1 is KGHSY and CDR2 is FQNENV. The CDR3 contains 16 residues. Trimming removed 3 bases from V and 0 bases from J, with 11 bases in between. This specimen consisted of peripheral blood, obtained 28 days after the second AZD1222 dose. The chain recombines TRBV16 with TRBJ2-2; D remains unclear. The clonotype was recovered from an adult who received the AZD1222 COVID-19 vaccine. The CDR3 DNA reads as TGTGCCAGCAGCCAGCGGACGGCCGCGAACACCGGGGAGCTGTTTTTT. This codes for CASSQRTAANTGELFF.